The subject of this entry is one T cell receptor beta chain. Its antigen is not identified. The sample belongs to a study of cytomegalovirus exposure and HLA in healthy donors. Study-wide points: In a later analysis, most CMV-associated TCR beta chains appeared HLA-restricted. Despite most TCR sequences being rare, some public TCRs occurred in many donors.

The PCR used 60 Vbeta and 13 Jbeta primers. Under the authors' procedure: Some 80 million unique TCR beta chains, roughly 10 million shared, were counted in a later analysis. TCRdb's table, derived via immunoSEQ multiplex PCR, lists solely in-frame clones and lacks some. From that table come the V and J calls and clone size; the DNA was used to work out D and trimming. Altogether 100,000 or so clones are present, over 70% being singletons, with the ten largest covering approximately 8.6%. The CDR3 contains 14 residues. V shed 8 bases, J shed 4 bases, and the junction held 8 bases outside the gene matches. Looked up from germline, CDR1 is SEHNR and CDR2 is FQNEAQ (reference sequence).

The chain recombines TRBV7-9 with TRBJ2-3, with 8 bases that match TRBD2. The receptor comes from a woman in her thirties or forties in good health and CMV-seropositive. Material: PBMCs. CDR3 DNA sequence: TGTGCCAGCGCCCTCGGGGGGGGCGCAGATACGCAGTATTTT. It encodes CASALGGGADTQYF.